The TCR beta chain under discussion was sequenced for a study of CD4 T cells in relation to SARS-CoV-2 and coronaviruses. This table comes from immunoSEQ multiplex PCR, and its TCRdb copy is limited to in-frame clones, with some not included. Seen here are about 24,000 clones, about 75% observed once, and the top ten hold 9.5% to 15%. The unexposed donors gave CD4+ T cells in about 2010-2019, prior to COVID-19. Isolation of CD4+ T cells took place after nine to ten days in culture. As cell numbers allowed, unexposed-donor CD4+ T cells faced SARS-CoV-2 S/N and four cold-coronavirus spikes. Remarks on this clone: The target antigen is unknown.

Sequencing was performed on CD4+ T cells from PBMCs, cultured in vitro. The receptor's source is a human donor in good health.

The CDR3 loop is CASTRTSGMSVNEQFF. Here the CDR3 DNA reads TGTGCCAGTACGAGGACTAGCGGGATGTCGGTCAATGAGCAGTTCTTC. The V and J genes are TRBV19 and TRBJ2-1, with 12 nucleotides matching TRBD2. CDR1 and CDR2 from the germline V gene are LNHDA and SQIVND (reference sequence). After removal of 7 bases from V and 6 bases from J, the junction contained 10 bases not matched to a gene. This CDR3 contains 16 residues.